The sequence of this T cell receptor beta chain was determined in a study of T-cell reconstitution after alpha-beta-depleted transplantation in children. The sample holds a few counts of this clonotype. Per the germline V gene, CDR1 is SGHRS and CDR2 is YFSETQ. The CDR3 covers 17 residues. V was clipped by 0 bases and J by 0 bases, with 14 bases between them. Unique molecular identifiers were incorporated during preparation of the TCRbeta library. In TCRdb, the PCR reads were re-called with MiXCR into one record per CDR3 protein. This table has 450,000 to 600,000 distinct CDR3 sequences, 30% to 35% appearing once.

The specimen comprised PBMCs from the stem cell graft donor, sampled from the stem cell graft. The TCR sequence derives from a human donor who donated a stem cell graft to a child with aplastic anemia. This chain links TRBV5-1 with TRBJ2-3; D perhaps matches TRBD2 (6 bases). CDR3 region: CASSLDFAGTSTDTQYF. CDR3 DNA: TGCGCCAGCAGCTTGGATTTTGCGGGGACGAGCACAGATACGCAGTATTTT.